This T cell receptor beta chain derives from a study of radiotherapy plus CTLA-4 blockade in lung cancer. Turning to the study itself: Disease control was seen in about 30% of patients, objective responses in 15% to 20%. Findings and caveats of the study: Expansion in blood of tumor-derived TCR clones was seen after radiotherapy plus ipilimumab. Among reported predictors of response, early blood T cell clone dynamics with interferon-beta performed best.

Produced via immunoSEQ multiplex PCR; TCRdb's table is partial and in-frame only. Here the sample spans about 120,000 clones, approximately 90% being singletons. With ipilimumab providing CTLA-4 blockade, focal radiation was administered to patients who had chemo-refractory metastatic non-small-cell lung cancer. The V end lost 0 bases, the J end lost 0 bases, and 12 bases lay between the germline ends. Germline assignment: CDR1 LNHNV and CDR2 YYDKDF (reference sequence). The CDR3 is made up of 18 amino acids. Concerning this clone itself: Its antigen remains unknown.

This clonotype originated in a human donor with non-small cell lung cancer that progressed on radiotherapy plus ipilimumab. Sequencing used peripheral blood, obtained from a patient treated with radiotherapy plus ipilimumab. The chain joins TRBV15 to TRBJ2-6; D remains unclear. CDR3 in amino acids: CATSRDGASLSGANVLTF. The CDR3 DNA is TGTGCCACCAGCAGAGATGGCGCCAGCCTCTCTGGGGCCAACGTCCTGACTTTC.